The present T cell receptor (beta chain) was sequenced within a study of identical twins. From germline, CDR1 is DFQATT and CDR2 SNEGSKA (reference sequence). V was pared by 7 bases and J by 5 bases, with 16 bases between. The length of the CDR3 is 13 residues. Unique molecular identifiers were present on cDNA, and template switching added a universal primer site. Via MiXCR, TCRdb re-called the 5' RACE reads, giving one row per CDR3 protein. The table records 550,000 to 700,000 distinct CDR3 sequences, 21% of them present only once. The same data also contributed to another study, on T cells expressing NK-cell markers. That report adds: The authors derived TCR beta repertoires from sorted CD3+CD56+NKG2C+, CD3+CD56+NKG2C- and CD3+CD56-NKG2C+ T cells. A few donors showed these clonotypes also leading the CD3+CD56-NKG2C+ fraction.

The TCR was taken from a woman between 18 and 30 years old in good health. The chain uses TRBV20-1 and TRBJ2-3, with D possibly being TRBD2 (5 bases). The material sequenced was PBMCs. CDR3 amino acids: CSGKTSRLDTQYF. The DNA of the CDR3 is TGCAGTGGCAAAACTAGTCGGTTAGATACGCAGTATTTT.